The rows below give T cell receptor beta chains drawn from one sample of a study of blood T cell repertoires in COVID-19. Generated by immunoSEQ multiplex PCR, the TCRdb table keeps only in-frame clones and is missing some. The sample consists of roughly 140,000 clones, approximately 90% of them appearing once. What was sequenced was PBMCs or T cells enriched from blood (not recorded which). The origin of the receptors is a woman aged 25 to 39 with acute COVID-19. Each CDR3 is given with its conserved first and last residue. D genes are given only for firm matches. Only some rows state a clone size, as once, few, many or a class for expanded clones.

CDR3 DNA: TGCGCCAGCAGCCCTGGGACTAGCGACTACAATGAGCAGTTCTTC
CDR3 protein: CASSPGTSDYNEQFF
clone size: .
J gene: TRBJ2-1
V gene: TRBV4-3
D gene: TRBD2

CDR3 DNA: TGTGCCAGCAGTGAATCCCGGGTACCCCGGGATACGCAGTATTTT
CDR3 protein: CASSESRVPRDTQYF
clone size: .
J gene: TRBJ2-3
V gene: TRBV2
D gene: .

CDR3 DNA: TGTGCCAGCAGTTCCCAGGGACAGGGGGTCAATGAGCAGTTCTTC
CDR3 protein: CASSSQGQGVNEQFF
clone size: .
J gene: TRBJ2-1
V gene: TRBV28
D gene: TRBD1

CDR3 DNA: TGTGCCAGCAGTCCAGAGGGACAGGGGGCCGGTTCACCCCTCCACTTT
CDR3 protein: CASSPEGQGAGSPLHF
clone size: once
J gene: TRBJ1-6
V gene: TRBV27
D gene: TRBD1

CDR3 DNA: TGTGCCAGCAGCCTTGGGGGGGGCACCGGGGAGCTGTTTTTT
CDR3 protein: CASSLGGGTGELFF
clone size: few
J gene: TRBJ2-2
V gene: TRBV3-1/TRBV3-2
D gene: TRBD2

CDR3 DNA: TGCGCCAGCAGCCACCAAGAAAATCGCAGAGAGACCCAGTACTTC
CDR3 protein: CASSHQENRRETQYF
clone size: .
J gene: TRBJ2-5
V gene: TRBV4-1
D gene: .

CDR3 DNA: TGTGCCAGCAGCCGGACAGGGACCGACTTTATAAACACTGAAGCTTTCTTT
CDR3 protein: CASSRTGTDFINTEAFF
clone size: .
J gene: TRBJ1-1
V gene: TRBV7-9
D gene: TRBD1

CDR3 DNA: TGTGCCAGCAGCCAAGCTATATTGAGCACAGATACGCAGTATTTT
CDR3 protein: CASSQAILSTDTQYF
clone size: .
J gene: TRBJ2-3
V gene: TRBV14
D gene: .

CDR3 DNA: TGCGCCAGCAGCCAAGAAACTAGCGGGAGGGCCCTCGACGGGGAGCTGTTTTTT
CDR3 protein: CASSQETSGRALDGELFF
clone size: .
J gene: TRBJ2-2
V gene: TRBV4-3
D gene: TRBD2

CDR3 DNA: TGTGCCTGGAATGGACTAGCAGACAATGAGCAGTTCTTC
CDR3 protein: CAWNGLADNEQFF
clone size: .
J gene: TRBJ2-1
V gene: TRBV30
D gene: TRBD2

CDR3 DNA: TGTGCCAGCAGCTTAAAGGGAGGCGGGAGGGCCGGAACCGGGGAGCTGTTTTTT
CDR3 protein: CASSLKGGGRAGTGELFF
clone size: .
J gene: TRBJ2-2
V gene: TRBV7-3
D gene: TRBD2

CDR3 DNA: TGTGCCAGCAGCTTAGGCCGAGGACTACCGTTCTTC
CDR3 protein: CASSLGRGLPFF
clone size: .
J gene: TRBJ2-1
V gene: TRBV13
D gene: .

CDR3 DNA: TGCGCCAGCAGCCAAGTGACAGGGGTAGGCAATCAGCCCCAGCATTTT
CDR3 protein: CASSQVTGVGNQPQHF
clone size: few
J gene: TRBJ1-5
V gene: TRBV4-1
D gene: TRBD1

CDR3 DNA: TGTGCCAGCAGCGTAGGTATAGCGGGCGTTTACGAGCAGTACTTC
CDR3 protein: CASSVGIAGVYEQYF
clone size: .
J gene: TRBJ2-7
V gene: TRBV9
D gene: TRBD2

CDR3 DNA: TGTGCCAGCAGCCTTTTTGGATTAGCGGGAGGGTACGAGCAGTACTTC
CDR3 protein: CASSLFGLAGGYEQYF
clone size: .
J gene: TRBJ2-7
V gene: TRBV3-1/TRBV3-2
D gene: TRBD2

CDR3 DNA: TGCGCCAGCAGCCAAGCTCTAGCGGTGGGGGCCAACGAGCAGTACTTC
CDR3 protein: CASSQALAVGANEQYF
clone size: .
J gene: TRBJ2-7
V gene: TRBV4-1
D gene: .

CDR3 DNA: TGCGCCAGCAGCTTGGCTAGCTCTGGAAACACCATATATTTT
CDR3 protein: CASSLASSGNTIYF
clone size: few
J gene: TRBJ1-3
V gene: TRBV5-1
D gene: .

CDR3 DNA: TGTGCCAGCAGCGTAGGGGGTTGGGGCGACGAGCAGTACTTC
CDR3 protein: CASSVGGWGDEQYF
clone size: .
J gene: TRBJ2-7
V gene: TRBV9
D gene: .

CDR3 DNA: TGTGCCAGCAGCTTGGATACGGAGTCAGGGGCTTTCTTT
CDR3 protein: CASSLDTESGAFF
clone size: .
J gene: TRBJ1-1
V gene: TRBV5-4
D gene: .

CDR3 DNA: TGTGCCAGCAGCCCTTGGGGGGAGGGCCCTCGAAATGAGCAGTTCTTC
CDR3 protein: CASSPWGEGPRNEQFF
clone size: .
J gene: TRBJ2-1
V gene: TRBV7-2
D gene: TRBD2

CDR3 DNA: TGTGCCAGCGTCCCGGGACAGGGGAAAAGAGGGACAGATACGCAGTATTTT
CDR3 protein: CASVPGQGKRGTDTQYF
clone size: .
J gene: TRBJ2-3
V gene: TRBV28
D gene: TRBD1

CDR3 DNA: TGTGCCAGCAGCCAAAGGACAGGGGGGCTCGGGAACACTGAAGCTTTCTTT
CDR3 protein: CASSQRTGGLGNTEAFF
clone size: .
J gene: TRBJ1-1
V gene: TRBV7-6
D gene: TRBD1

CDR3 DNA: TGTGCCACCAGCAGAGGCACCGGACTAGAGTATGGCTACACCTTC
CDR3 protein: CATSRGTGLEYGYTF
clone size: .
J gene: TRBJ1-2
V gene: TRBV15
D gene: .

CDR3 DNA: TGTGCCAGCAAAGGCGGGAGTCTAAACGAGCAGTACTTC
CDR3 protein: CASKGGSLNEQYF
clone size: .
J gene: TRBJ2-7
V gene: TRBV2
D gene: TRBD2

CDR3 DNA: TGCGCCAGCAGCTTGGTGACAGGGGATGAGCAGTTCTTC
CDR3 protein: CASSLVTGDEQFF
clone size: .
J gene: TRBJ2-1
V gene: TRBV5-1
D gene: TRBD1

CDR3 DNA: TGTGCCAGTAGTTTGGACGGAGGCCTTTCTGTCAGTGGCTACACCTTC
CDR3 protein: CASSLDGGLSVSGYTF
clone size: .
J gene: TRBJ1-2
V gene: TRBV19
D gene: .

CDR3 DNA: TGTGCCAGCAGCTTAGTACTACATAACAATGAGCAGTTCTTC
CDR3 protein: CASSLVLHNNEQFF
clone size: .
J gene: TRBJ2-1
V gene: TRBV7-2
D gene: .

CDR3 DNA: TGTGCCAGCAGCGGTACAGGATGGGAGACCCAGTACTTC
CDR3 protein: CASSGTGWETQYF
clone size: .
J gene: TRBJ2-5
V gene: TRBV27
D gene: .

CDR3 DNA: TGTGCCAGCTCATCAGGGATGAACACTGAAGCTTTCTTT
CDR3 protein: CASSSGMNTEAFF
clone size: .
J gene: TRBJ1-1
V gene: TRBV18
D gene: .

CDR3 DNA: TGTGCCAGCAGCTTTACCGACGGGTCAACTAATGAAAAACTGTTTTTT
CDR3 protein: CASSFTDGSTNEKLFF
clone size: .
J gene: TRBJ1-4
V gene: TRBV9
D gene: .

CDR3 DNA: TGTGCCATCAGTGGCGGGACCGACAATGAGCAGTTCTTC
CDR3 protein: CAISGGTDNEQFF
clone size: .
J gene: TRBJ2-1
V gene: TRBV10-3
D gene: .

CDR3 DNA: TGTGCCAGCAGTGGAGGCAGGGGGACGGGGATGAACACTGAAGCTTTCTTT
CDR3 protein: CASSGGRGTGMNTEAFF
clone size: .
J gene: TRBJ1-1
V gene: TRBV2
D gene: TRBD1

CDR3 DNA: TGTGCCAGCAGCCACCGGGGGAGCAGTATCGAGCAGTACTTC
CDR3 protein: CASSHRGSSIEQYF
clone size: few
J gene: TRBJ2-7
V gene: TRBV14
D gene: .

CDR3 DNA: TGTGCCAGCAGCTACTTCGGGGTTGGTGAGCAGTTCTTC
CDR3 protein: CASSYFGVGEQFF
clone size: .
J gene: TRBJ2-1
V gene: TRBV2
D gene: .

CDR3 DNA: TGTGCCAGCAGCTTATCCAGCGGGAGACACAATGAGCAGTTCTTC
CDR3 protein: CASSLSSGRHNEQFF
clone size: .
J gene: TRBJ2-1
V gene: TRBV7-3
D gene: TRBD2

CDR3 DNA: TGTGCCTGGAGTGTCTTGGTTGGTTACGGGAGTGACGAGCAGTACTTC
CDR3 protein: CAWSVLVGYGSDEQYF
clone size: .
J gene: TRBJ2-7
V gene: TRBV30
D gene: .

CDR3 DNA: TGTGCCAGCAGCCAAAGTTCGACAGACCTGCACACTGAAGCTTTCTTT
CDR3 protein: CASSQSSTDLHTEAFF
clone size: .
J gene: TRBJ1-1
V gene: TRBV3-1/TRBV3-2
D gene: .

CDR3 DNA: TGTGCCAGCAGCCCGTACCCAGGGAACTCTGGAAACACCATATATTTT
CDR3 protein: CASSPYPGNSGNTIYF
clone size: .
J gene: TRBJ1-3
V gene: TRBV28
D gene: .

CDR3 DNA: TGTGCCAGTAGCGAAGGACTAGCGGGAGGCCTGAATGAGCAGTTCTTC
CDR3 protein: CASSEGLAGGLNEQFF
clone size: .
J gene: TRBJ2-1
V gene: TRBV19
D gene: TRBD2

CDR3 DNA: TGTGCCAGCAGCTTTTCAGGGCAAGAGACCCAGTACTTC
CDR3 protein: CASSFSGQETQYF
clone size: .
J gene: TRBJ2-5
V gene: TRBV7-2
D gene: .

CDR3 DNA: TGTGCCAGCCGAGGTTTAGGGGATATGTATAGCAATCAGCCCCAGCATTTT
CDR3 protein: CASRGLGDMYSNQPQHF
clone size: .
J gene: TRBJ1-5
V gene: TRBV28
D gene: .

CDR3 DNA: TGTGCCAGCAGCTATAGCGGGAGCGCTTACGAGCAGTACTTC
CDR3 protein: CASSYSGSAYEQYF
clone size: .
J gene: TRBJ2-7
V gene: TRBV7-2
D gene: TRBD2

CDR3 DNA: TGTGCCAGCACCTTAGCGGGAGCATCAGATACGCAGTATTTT
CDR3 protein: CASTLAGASDTQYF
clone size: once
J gene: TRBJ2-3
V gene: TRBV27
D gene: TRBD2

CDR3 DNA: TGTGCCAGTAGTATAGGCGGACAGGGGGCGAACACCGGGGAGCTGTTTTTT
CDR3 protein: CASSIGGQGANTGELFF
clone size: .
J gene: TRBJ2-2
V gene: TRBV19
D gene: TRBD1

CDR3 DNA: TGCGCCAGCAGCCAAGGTGACAGGGATCGAAACACCATATATTTT
CDR3 protein: CASSQGDRDRNTIYF
clone size: .
J gene: TRBJ1-3
V gene: TRBV4-3
D gene: TRBD1

CDR3 DNA: TGTGCCAGCAGCTTGGCGGGACAGGGTCCTTCACCCCTCCACTTT
CDR3 protein: CASSLAGQGPSPLHF
clone size: .
J gene: TRBJ1-6
V gene: TRBV11-2
D gene: TRBD1

CDR3 DNA: TGTGCCTGGGGGTCTAACGGAAACACCATATATTTT
CDR3 protein: CAWGSNGNTIYF
clone size: .
J gene: TRBJ1-3
V gene: TRBV30
D gene: .

CDR3 DNA: TGTGCCAGCTCACCGAGTAGCGGGAGGGCCTCAGGTAATGAGCAGTTCTTC
CDR3 protein: CASSPSSGRASGNEQFF
clone size: .
J gene: TRBJ2-1
V gene: TRBV18
D gene: TRBD2

CDR3 DNA: TGTGCCAGCAGCTCGCCGAGACAGTCGGAAGATACGCAGTATTTT
CDR3 protein: CASSSPRQSEDTQYF
clone size: .
J gene: TRBJ2-3
V gene: TRBV7-2
D gene: .

CDR3 DNA: TGTGCCTGGGCGCTAGAACCGGGACACTCCTATGGCTACACCTTC
CDR3 protein: CAWALEPGHSYGYTF
clone size: .
J gene: TRBJ1-2
V gene: TRBV30
D gene: .

CDR3 DNA: TGTGCCAGCAGTTACACCTTTAGCTCTGGGGCCAACGTCCTGACTTTC
CDR3 protein: CASSYTFSSGANVLTF
clone size: .
J gene: TRBJ2-6
V gene: TRBV6-5
D gene: .

CDR3 DNA: TGCGCCAGCAGCTCAACGACTAGTCGCTCCTACGAGCAGTACTTC
CDR3 protein: CASSSTTSRSYEQYF
clone size: .
J gene: TRBJ2-7
V gene: TRBV5-1
D gene: .

CDR3 DNA: TGTGCCAGTAGTAGTCTGGGGGGTGGTCAGCCCCAGCATTTT
CDR3 protein: CASSSLGGGQPQHF
clone size: .
J gene: TRBJ1-5
V gene: TRBV19
D gene: .